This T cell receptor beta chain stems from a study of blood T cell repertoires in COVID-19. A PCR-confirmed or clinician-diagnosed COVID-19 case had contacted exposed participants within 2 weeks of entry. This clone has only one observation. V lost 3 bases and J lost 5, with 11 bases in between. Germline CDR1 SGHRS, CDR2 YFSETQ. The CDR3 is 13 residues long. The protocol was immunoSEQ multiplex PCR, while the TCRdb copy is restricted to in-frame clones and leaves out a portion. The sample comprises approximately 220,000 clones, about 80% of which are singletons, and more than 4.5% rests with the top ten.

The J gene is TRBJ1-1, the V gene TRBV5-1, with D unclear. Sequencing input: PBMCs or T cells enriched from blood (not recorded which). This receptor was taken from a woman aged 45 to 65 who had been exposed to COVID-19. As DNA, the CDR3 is TGCGCCAGCAGCTGGCCGGGGAGGACTGAAGCTTTCTTT. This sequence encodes CASSWPGRTEAFF.